Each of the 4 T cell receptor beta chains below was sequenced from the same sample in a study of identical twins. In TCRdb, the 5' RACE reads were re-called with MiXCR into one record per CDR3 protein. This table holds 650,000 to 800,000 distinct CDR3 sequences, 8.6% found once. This sample was also put to use in a study of yellow fever vaccine responses in identical twins.

The source material was PBMCs. These receptors were taken from a woman between 18 and 29 years old in good health.

This clonotype was recorded at least ten times. The J gene is TRBJ2-6, the V gene TRBV11-2, with TRBD2 matching over 10 bases. CDR3 size: 18 residues. Germline V gene sequence: CDR1 SGHAT, CDR2 FQNNGV. Trimming took 5 bases from V and 1 from J; bases not matched to a gene: 8. This chain's CDR3 is CASSIQSGGVSGANVLTF. CDR3 nucleotides: TGTGCCAGCAGCATCCAAAGCGGGGGGGTATCTGGGGCCAACGTCCTGACTTTC.

This clonotype has just a few counts. The V and J genes are TRBV27 and TRBJ2-3, with D perhaps TRBD2 (6 bases). Germline CDR1 and CDR2: MNHEY and SMNVEV (reference sequence). The CDR3 is made up of 17 amino acids. Trimming took 0 bases from V and 0 from J, leaving 13 bases between them. The CDR3 DNA follows: TGTGCCAGCAGTTTATCGACTAGAAGGGCTAGCACAGATACGCAGTATTTT. As protein: CASSLSTRRASTDTQYF.

This clonotype was detected only a few times. The gene calls are TRBV11-1 and TRBJ2-2; TRBD2 matches at 15 bases. This CDR3 comprises 20 residues. With V trimmed by 5 bases and J by 4 bases, 14 bases remained unmatched. Germline CDR1 SGHAT, CDR2 FQDESV (reference sequence). The CDR3 DNA reads TGTGCCAGCAGCCGAATCATTGGACTAGCGGGGGGGCATGGCACCGGGGAGCTGTTTTTT. Its translation is CASSRIIGLAGGHGTGELFF. Supplemented by reference TRBV11-1 and TRBJ2-2, the full variable domain reads EAEVAQSPRYKITEKSQAVAFWCDPISGHATLYWYRQILGQGPELLVQFQDESVVDDSQLPKDRFSAERLKGVDSTLKIQPAELGDSAMYLCASSRIIGLAGGHGTGELFFGEGSRLTVL.

The chain combines TRBV20-1 with TRBJ2-1; maybe TRBD2 (6 bases). V lost 3 bases, J lost 4 bases, and 16 bases lay in between. This CDR3 is built from 15 residues. Germline loops: CDR1 DFQATT, CDR2 SNEGSKA (reference sequence). This CDR3 reads CSARAPGSGYNEQFF. As DNA, the CDR3 is TGCAGTGCTAGGGCCCCCGGGAGCGGATACAATGAGCAGTTCTTC.